The present T cell receptor (beta chain) was sequenced within a study of CD4 T cell repertoires in COVID-19. For the study at large: Relabeled CFSE-low cells, IL-2-expanded for about 10 days, met spikes from other coronaviruses.

Clones were read by immunoSEQ multiplex PCR, and TCRdb kept only the in-frame ones, dropping some. The table has about 24,000 clones, over 90% seen once. Concerning this clone itself: Its target is unknown.

Germline-derived CDR1 and CDR2 are SNHLY and FYNNEI. V lost 8 bases and J lost 3, with 8 bases in between. CDR3 length: 11 residues. No culture step preceded sequencing of the ex vivo isolated memory T cells. Study-wide points: In SARS-CoV and/or HKU1 spike cultures, between roughly 7 and 25% of SARS-CoV-2 clonotypes reappeared. Sharing of several most expanded SARS-CoV-2-reactive clonotypes across memory subsets suggested intraclonal diversification.

This chain uses TRBV2 with TRBJ2-7; D unclear. Sequenced material: circulating follicular helper CD4+ T cells (cTfh) from blood, taken before the COVID-19 pandemic. The source of this sequence is a human donor who had COVID-19. The CDR3 is CASARIYEQYF. The CDR3 DNA reads as TGTGCCAGCGCGAGGATCTACGAGCAGTACTTC.